Presented here are 27 T cell receptor beta chains from one specimen sequenced in a study of cytomegalovirus exposure and HLA in healthy donors. PCR used 60 Vbeta primers and 13 Jbeta primers. The assay was immunoSEQ multiplex PCR, and TCRdb's table has in-frame clones only and misses some. The sample contains roughly 170,000 clones, under 90% of which appear only once. Material: PBMCs. The receptors originated from a male donor in good health and CMV-seronegative.

The rearrangement joins TRBV6-1 to TRBJ1-2, with D possibly being TRBD1 (5 bases). The germline V gene has CDR1 MNHNS and CDR2 SASEGT. V was trimmed by 4 bases and J by 2 bases, leaving 11 bases between them. This CDR3 region has 14 residues. The CDR3 sequence is CASSVGGGNYGYTF. The CDR3 region has the DNA TGTGCCAGCAGTGTGGGGGGTGGAAACTATGGCTACACCTTC.

This clone was seen only a few times. The same CDR3 can be traced to other DNA sequences in this sample. The gene calls are TRBV5-4 and TRBJ2-1; D remains ambiguous. This CDR3 has 11 amino acids. With 3 bases removed from V and 5 bases from J, the gap between germline ends came to 3 bases. From germline, CDR1 is SGHNT and CDR2 YYREEE (reference sequence). The CDR3: CASSSDNEQFF. CDR3 coding DNA: TGTGCCAGCAGCTCGGACAATGAGCAGTTCTTC.

The chain combines TRBV19 with TRBJ1-5; D is possibly TRBD1 (5 bases). The germline gives CDR1 LNHDA, CDR2 SQIVND (reference sequence). With 10 bases removed from V and 9 bases from J, the gap between germline ends came to 22 bases. This CDR3 region has 14 residues. In DNA, the CDR3 is TGTGCCACCTCGCGGCAGGGTGAAGTCTGGCCCCAGCATTTT. Translated, it gives CATSRQGEVWPQHF.

The chain has TRBV6-1 and TRBJ2-7; D is undetermined. Germline V gene sequence: CDR1 MNHNS, CDR2 SASEGT. V lost 2 bases and J 4 bases, leaving 30 bases between the germline ends. The length of the CDR3 is 20 residues. The CDR3 bases are TGTGCCAGCAGTGAAAGTTTCTTGTTTGGCCGGAGAAAAGAGGCGTACGAGCAGTACTTC. As protein: CASSESFLFGRRKEAYEQYF.

The rearrangement joins TRBV6-6 to TRBJ2-7, with D possibly matching TRBD2 (6 bases). With 8 bases removed from V and 4 bases from J, the gap between germline ends came to 12 bases. CDR1 and CDR2 (germline): MNHNY, SVGAGI (reference sequence). The CDR3 totals 12 residues. CDR3 sequence reads: CASCGVKYEQYF. DNA for the CDR3: TGTGCCAGCTGCGGGGTTAAGTACGAGCAGTACTTC.

The sample holds a few counts of this clone. The chain carries TRBV18 and TRBJ2-5, with D unresolved. CDR1 is KGHSH and CDR2 is LQKENI in the germline V gene. The CDR3 contains 15 residues. V gave up 2 bases and J gave up 5 bases, with 15 bases separating them. The CDR3 DNA sequence: TGTGCCAGCTCACCATCTTCAGTCAGGTCGGAGACCCAGTACTTC. This encodes CASSPSSVRSETQYF.

The V gene is TRBV19, the J gene TRBJ2-1; D not certain. This CDR3 comprises 15 residues. CDR1 and CDR2 (germline): LNHDA, SQIVND (reference sequence). Trimming cost V 3 bases and J 0 bases, with 9 bases left between them. The chain's CDR3 is CASSIGGTSYNEQFF. The CDR3 nucleotides are TGTGCCAGTAGTATTGGCGGAACCTCCTACAATGAGCAGTTCTTC.

The gene calls are TRBV19 and TRBJ2-3; D might be TRBD2 (5 bases). With 4 bases removed from V and 3 bases from J, the gap between germline ends came to 17 bases. There are 16 residues in the CDR3. The germline gives CDR1 LNHDA, CDR2 SQIVND (reference sequence). In DNA, the CDR3 is TGTGCCAGTAGTACCCTGATGACACAGCGGACAGATACGCAGTATTTT. It translates to CASSTLMTQRTDTQYF. The whole variable domain, remainder taken from reference TRBV19 and TRBJ2-3, is DGGITQSPKYLFRKEGQNVTLSCEQNLNHDAMYWYRQDPGQGLRLIYYSQIVNDFQKGDIAEGYSVSREKKESFPLTVTSAQKNPTAFYLCASSTLMTQRTDTQYFGPGTRLTVL.

The DNA of the CDR3 is TGTGCCAGCAGCTTGGGGGCGGGAGGGCCGGAGACCCAGTACTTC. Its protein is CASSLGAGGPETQYF. This rearrangement joins TRBV5-6 to TRBJ2-5, with 9 bases aligning to TRBD2. The CDR3 extends over 15 amino acids. The V segment lost 0 bases and the J segment 5 bases; nucleotides outside the gene matches: 5. CDR1 SGHDT and CDR2 YYEEEE come from the germline V gene. The whole variable domain, filled in from reference TRBV5-6 and TRBJ2-5, reads DAGVTQSPTHLIKTRGQQVTLRCSPKSGHDTVSWYQQALGQGPQFIFQYYEEEERQRGNFPDRFSGHQFPNYSSELNVNALLLGDSALYLCASSLGAGGPETQYFGPGTRLLVL.

This chain connects TRBV27 to TRBJ2-1; 9 bases are shared with TRBD1. Germline CDR1 and CDR2: MNHEY and SMNVEV (reference sequence). This CDR3 has 12 amino acids. J was trimmed by 6 bases and V by 6 bases; bases with no gene match: 0. CDR3 coding DNA: TGTGCCAGCAGGACAGGGGGCAATGAGCAGTTCTTC. Encoded protein: CASRTGGNEQFF.

The chain links TRBV5-1 to TRBJ2-2; D perhaps matches TRBD1 (6 bases). V lost 0 bases and J 5 bases, leaving 20 bases between the germline ends. The CDR3 has 18 amino acids. CDR1 is SGHRS, CDR2 YFSETQ, per germline. The CDR3 is CASSLGASAGVITGELFF. CDR3 bases: TGCGCCAGCAGCTTGGGGGCGTCGGCAGGGGTAATTACCGGGGAGCTGTTTTTT. The complete variable domain, with remaining parts taken from reference TRBV5-1 and TRBJ2-2, reads KAGVTQTPRYLIKTRGQQVTLSCSPISGHRSVSWYQQTPGQGLQFLFEYFSETQRNKGNFPGRFSGRQFSNSRSEMNVSTLELGDSALYLCASSLGASAGVITGELFFGEGSRLTVL.

The chain combines TRBV7-3 with TRBJ1-1; possible D gene TRBD1, 6 bases. Germline CDR1 is SGHTA and CDR2 is FQGTGA. Trimming shortened V by 4 bases and J by 1 base, and 10 bases separated the two germline ends. The CDR3 runs 14 residues. The CDR3, as DNA: TGTGCCAGCAGCTGGAGAGGGGGGAACACTGAAGCTTTCTTT. As protein: CASSWRGGNTEAFF.

CDR3 loop: CASRRVVEAFF. The DNA of the CDR3 is TGTGCCAGCAGGAGGGTAGTTGAAGCTTTCTTT. The V call is TRBV28, the J call TRBJ1-1; D gene uncertain. Germline CDR1 and CDR2: MDHEN and SYDVKM. Trimming pared 6 bases from V and 7 bases from J, leaving 9 bases between. The CDR3 length is 11 residues.

J is TRBJ1-3 and V is TRBV5-5; D remains ambiguous. The germline V and J ends were trimmed by 4 bases and 10 bases, with 12 bases remaining between them. Germline V gene lookup returns CDR1 SGHKS and CDR2 YYEKEE (reference sequence). This CDR3 region has 12 residues. The DNA for the CDR3 is TGTGCCAGCAGCCTAGAGGGAGTAACCATATATTTT. Translating gives CASSLEGVTIYF.

The table lists this clone with a few counts. V usage is TRBV2 and J usage is TRBJ1-4; D possibly corresponds to TRBD1 (6 bases). Germline assignment: CDR1 SNHLY and CDR2 FYNNEI. The CDR3 totals 14 residues. Trimming stripped 8 bases from V and 0 bases from J, with 10 bases between. DNA of the CDR3: TGTGCCAGCTTTGGGGGCGCAACTAATGAAAAACTGTTTTTT. The encoded protein is CASFGGATNEKLFF.

The V and J genes are TRBV4-2 and TRBJ2-1, with a possible D match to TRBD2 (6 bases). Germline CDR1 and CDR2: LGHNA and YNFKEQ. V lost 4 bases to trimming and J lost 0 bases, with 16 bases between them. The CDR3 sequence is 17 residues long. CDR3 sequence reads: CASSRRESASSYNEQFF. The CDR3, as DNA: TGTGCCAGCAGCCGGAGGGAGAGCGCGAGCTCCTACAATGAGCAGTTCTTC.

This CDR3 is CASSPGGNTEAFF. CDR3 DNA: TGTGCCAGTAGTCCGGGAGGAAACACTGAAGCTTTCTTT. The rearrangement links TRBV19 to TRBJ1-1; unclear D gene. Deletions cut 5 bases from V and 2 bases from J, with 9 bases between. The CDR3 spans 13 residues. Germline CDR1 LNHDA, CDR2 SQIVND (reference sequence).

The V and J genes are TRBV7-8 and TRBJ2-3; D might be TRBD2 (6 bases). Trimming took off 5 bases at V and 4 bases at J, with 16 bases between the two ends. This CDR3 spans 15 amino acids. The germline V gene has CDR1 SGHVS and CDR2 FQNEAQ. The CDR3 region is CASSPLGRGSDTQYF. The CDR3 coding sequence is TGTGCCAGCAGCCCCCTAGGTCGGGGGTCAGATACGCAGTATTTT.

The chain employs TRBV18 and TRBJ2-3; D might be TRBD2 (5 bases). V was shortened by 3 bases and J by 2 bases, with 18 bases between the two germline ends. The CDR3 consists of 17 residues. Per the germline V gene, CDR1 is KGHSH and CDR2 is LQKENI. The chain's CDR3 is CASSPTSTRDFTDTQYF. The CDR3, as DNA: TGTGCCAGCTCACCGACATCTACACGGGATTTCACAGATACGCAGTATTTT.

V usage is TRBV30 and J usage is TRBJ2-7; tentative D call: TRBD2 (5 bases). Germline V lookup: CDR1 GTSNPN, CDR2 SVGIG (reference sequence). V dropped 8 bases and J dropped 2 bases, with 13 bases sitting between them. The CDR3 consists of 12 residues. The CDR3 nucleotides read TGTGCCCGAGGTCACGGGGCCTACGAGCAGTACTTC. Protein product: CARGHGAYEQYF.

The rearrangement links TRBV7-2 to TRBJ1-1; maybe TRBD1 (6 bases). Trimming pared 5 bases from V and 5 bases from J, leaving 9 bases between. Germline V gene sequence: CDR1 SGHTA, CDR2 FQGNSA. This CDR3 has 12 amino acids. The DNA for the CDR3 is TGTGCCAGCAGCCGAGGGGGTACTGAAGCTTTCTTT. Its translation is CASSRGGTEAFF.

The chain combines TRBV5-1 with TRBJ2-7; the D gene is possibly TRBD1 (7 bases). The CDR3 totals 15 residues. Germline V gives CDR1 SGHRS, CDR2 YFSETQ. The ends were cut back, 0 bases at V and 2 bases at J, with 12 bases in the middle. The CDR3 reads CASSLAQGGPYEQYF. Written as DNA, the CDR3 is TGCGCCAGCAGCTTGGCCCAGGGGGGACCCTACGAGCAGTACTTC. The whole variable domain, remainder taken from reference TRBV5-1 and TRBJ2-7, is KAGVTQTPRYLIKTRGQQVTLSCSPISGHRSVSWYQQTPGQGLQFLFEYFSETQRNKGNFPGRFSGRQFSNSRSEMNVSTLELGDSALYLCASSLAQGGPYEQYFGPGTRLTVT.

This clone showed up just once. This chain links TRBV18 with TRBJ2-7; 8 positions match TRBD1. Germline CDR1 and CDR2: KGHSH and LQKENI. The trim removed 4 bases at V and 1 base at J, leaving 9 bases unmatched. This CDR3 has 16 amino acids. As DNA, the CDR3 is TGTGCCAGCTCACGTGACAGGACAGGGTCTTCCTACGAGCAGTACTTC. As protein: CASSRDRTGSSYEQYF. The full variable domain, its missing parts supplied by reference TRBV18 and TRBJ2-7, is NAGVMQNPRHLVRRRGQEARLRCSPMKGHSHVYWYRQLPEEGLKFMVYLQKENIIDESGMPKERFSAEFPKEGPSILRIQQVVRGDSAAYFCASSRDRTGSSYEQYFGPGTRLTVT.

The chain links TRBV7-6 to TRBJ2-1; 9 positions agree with TRBD2. The CDR3 covers 16 residues. The junction had 13 bases not matched to a gene; V was cut back by 5 bases and J by 8 bases. In germline, CDR1 is SGHVS, CDR2 FNYEAQ. CDR3 residues: CASSLTSGLRDHEQFF. The CDR3 DNA follows: TGTGCCAGCAGCCTCACTAGCGGGCTTAGAGATCATGAGCAGTTCTTC.

The chain links TRBV6-1 to TRBJ1-5, with a tentative D call TRBD1 (5 bases). Trimming removed 0 bases at V and 2 bases at J, with 11 bases between. This CDR3 comprises 16 residues. Germline V lookup: CDR1 MNHNS, CDR2 SASEGT. In nucleotides, the CDR3 is TGTGCCAGCAGTGAAGCGATTAGGGGTGGCAATCAGCCCCAGCATTTT. Encoded protein: CASSEAIRGGNQPQHF.

This CDR3 reads CASSRATNPGREQYF. DNA of the CDR3: TGTGCCAGCAGCCGGGCGACTAACCCAGGGAGGGAGCAGTACTTC. The chain joins TRBV11-3 to TRBJ2-7; D perhaps matches TRBD2 (6 bases). The CDR3 sequence is 15 residues long. V lost 5 bases to trimming and J lost 7 bases, with 21 bases between them. Germline assignment: CDR1 SGHNT and CDR2 YENEEA.

CDR3 in amino acids: CASKVSGRYGGYTF. The CDR3, as DNA: TGTGCCAGCAAGGTGTCAGGGCGCTATGGTGGCTACACCTTC. The chain uses TRBV6-4 and TRBJ1-2; possible D gene TRBD1, 5 bases. V dropped 7 bases and J dropped 7 bases, with 19 bases sitting between them. The CDR3 is made up of 14 amino acids. CDR1 and CDR2 (germline): MRHNA, SNTAGT.